The rows below give T cell receptor beta chains drawn from one sample of a study of spatial heterogeneity in lung cancer. MiXCR, applied by TCRdb to the 5' RACE reads, yields one record per CDR3 protein. The table shows roughly 11,000 distinct CDR3 sequences, with about a sixth occurring only once. The sample here was PBMCs, taken at surgery. The receptors shown here come from a male donor with early-stage non-small cell lung cancer. Both conserved end residues are trimmed from each CDR3. Size is omitted from some rows. Given values are once, few, many or a class for expanded clones.

CDR3aa: ASSSTITDTQY; j_gene: TRBJ2-3; abundance: many; v_gene: TRBV7-3
CDR3aa: ASSRRQVNTEAF; j_gene: TRBJ1-1; abundance: .; v_gene: TRBV18
CDR3aa: ASSESYGTSGTSEQY; j_gene: TRBJ2-7; abundance: many; v_gene: TRBV10-2
CDR3aa: SVVGFSITEAF; j_gene: TRBJ1-1; abundance: medium-sized; v_gene: TRBV29-1
CDR3aa: ASSLEQTRQTQY; j_gene: TRBJ2-5; abundance: few; v_gene: TRBV5-1
CDR3aa: ASRRVGNTGELF; j_gene: TRBJ2-2; abundance: .; v_gene: TRBV10-2
CDR3aa: ASSQGRGTEAF; j_gene: TRBJ1-1; abundance: few; v_gene: TRBV6-2/TRBV6-3
CDR3aa: ASTERAGVDTGELF; j_gene: TRBJ2-2; abundance: many; v_gene: TRBV6-1
CDR3aa: ASRGQGANIQY; j_gene: TRBJ2-4; abundance: .; v_gene: TRBV19
CDR3aa: ASRYGSGGRAGANVLT; j_gene: TRBJ2-6; abundance: once; v_gene: TRBV19